The 26 T cell receptor beta chains listed next were all sequenced from one sample in a study of blood T cell repertoires in COVID-19. TCRdb's copy holds only in-frame clones and misses some; the assay was immunoSEQ multiplex PCR. The sample carries 40,000 to 55,000 clones, more than 70% recorded once. Sequencing input: peripheral blood. The receptors come from a man between 45 and 60 years old with active COVID-19.

This clone was seen a few times. The V gene is TRBV2, the J gene TRBJ1-2, with D perhaps TRBD1 (5 bases). V lost 4 bases, J lost 4 bases, and 7 bases lay in between. Looked up from germline, CDR1 is SNHLY and CDR2 is FYNNEI. This CDR3 spans 12 amino acids. The CDR3: CASSGQSYGYTF. In nucleotides, the CDR3 is TGTGCCAGCAGTGGACAGTCCTATGGCTACACCTTC. Using reference TRBV2 and TRBJ1-2 for the parts outside the CDR3, the full variable domain is EPEVTQTPSHQVTQMGQEVILRCVPISNHLYFYWYRQILGQKVEFLVSFYNNEISEKSEIFDDQFSVERPDGSNFTLKIRSTKLEDSAMYFCASSGQSYGYTFGSGTRLTVV.

V gene TRBV7-2 combines with J gene TRBJ2-7; a weak D match, TRBD2 (6 bases). V was pared by 5 bases and J by 2 bases, with 19 bases between. This CDR3 region has 16 residues. CDR1 SGHTA and CDR2 FQGNSA come from the germline V gene. CDR3 protein: CASSGTRLARTYEQYF. The DNA for the CDR3 is TGTGCCAGCAGCGGTACCCGTCTAGCGCGCACCTACGAGCAGTACTTC.

This chain connects TRBV5-6 to TRBJ2-3; D uncertain. The CDR3 totals 14 residues. CDR1 SGHDT and CDR2 YYEEEE come from the germline V gene. V was pared by 0 bases and J by 1 base, with 6 bases between. The CDR3 spells CASSLDRRTDTQYF. Here the CDR3 DNA reads TGTGCCAGCAGCTTGGACAGACGCACAGATACGCAGTATTTT.

This clone was counted a single time. CDR3 bases: TGCGCCAGCAGCCAAGGGACTAGTGGAGCGGGCCAAGAGACCCAGTACTTC. It specifies CASSQGTSGAGQETQYF. The chain employs TRBV4-1 and TRBJ2-5; TRBD2 matches 7 bases. This CDR3 is built from 17 residues. Losses at the gene ends were 1 base for V and 1 base for J; bases not matched to a gene: 9. Germline CDR1 is MGHRA and CDR2 is YSYEKL.

The chain links TRBV5-1 to TRBJ2-1, with D possibly TRBD1 on 5 matching bases. CDR1 SGHRS and CDR2 YFSETQ come from the germline V gene. V lost 0 bases and J lost 8, with 12 bases in between. The CDR3 is made up of 14 amino acids. The CDR3 loop reads CASSLAASRDEQFF. The CDR3 bases are TGCGCCAGCAGCTTGGCCGCCAGCAGGGATGAGCAGTTCTTC.

This sequence joins TRBV9 and TRBJ1-1, with 9 bases that match TRBD1. V shed 0 bases, J shed 6 bases, and the junction held 6 bases outside the gene matches. The germline CDR1 and CDR2 sequences are SGDLS and YYNGEE. This CDR3 comprises 15 residues. As DNA, the CDR3 is TGTGCCAGCAGCGTAGTGACAGGGGGGTTCCCTGAAGCTTTCTTT. Encoded protein: CASSVVTGGFPEAFF.

This chain links TRBV7-9 with TRBJ1-1; no definite D call. The CDR3 has 14 amino acids. Germline CDR1 SEHNR, CDR2 FQNEAQ (reference sequence). V was clipped by 5 bases and J by 2 bases, with 12 bases between them. CDR3: CASSAGRGNTEAFF. The CDR3 coding sequence is TGTGCCAGCAGCGCTGGCCGGGGTAACACTGAAGCTTTCTTT.

The V gene is TRBV7-7, the J gene TRBJ2-1, with 10 bases fitting TRBD1. The CDR3 totals 14 residues. The V and J ends lost 5 bases and 5 bases, in that order; junction bases with no gene match: 3. Germline V gives CDR1 SSHAT, CDR2 FNYEAQ (reference sequence). The CDR3 DNA follows: TGTGCCAGCAGCATGGGACAGGGGAACAATGAGCAGTTCTTC. This sequence encodes CASSMGQGNNEQFF. The entire variable domain, with the rest obtained from reference TRBV7-7 and TRBJ2-1, is as follows: GAGVSQSPRYKVTKRGQDVTLRCDPISSHATLYWYQQALGQGPEFLTYFNYEAQPDKSGLPSDRFSAERPEGSISTLTIQRTEQRDSAMYRCASSMGQGNNEQFFGPGTRLTVL.

This sequence joins TRBV11-3 and TRBJ1-1; 8 nucleotides line up with TRBD1. The CDR3 length is 15 residues. V shed 5 bases and J 1 base; nucleotides not matched to a gene: 6. CDR1 and CDR2 (germline): SGHNT, YENEEA. The CDR3 region has the DNA TGTGCCAGCAGCCTAGGACAGGGCGGGAACACTGAAGCTTTCTTT. Translating it yields CASSLGQGGNTEAFF.

This chain connects TRBV24-1 to TRBJ1-2; D may be TRBD1 (5 bases). Trimming stripped 12 bases from V and 8 bases from J, with 18 bases between. The CDR3 contains 12 residues. Per the germline V gene, CDR1 is KGHDR and CDR2 is SFDVKD. The CDR3 DNA sequence: TGTGCCCCCCCTCGGGGGGTAAAGGGCTACACCTTC. This gives the protein CAPPRGVKGYTF.

The gene calls are TRBV19 and TRBJ2-7; 13 positions match TRBD2. Unmatched junction bases numbered 8, after V lost 6 bases and J lost 3 bases. The CDR3 totals 16 residues. Germline-derived CDR1 and CDR2 are LNHDA and SQIVND (reference sequence). The chain's CDR3 is CASRLAGGPSLYEQYF. The CDR3 bases are TGTGCCAGTAGACTAGCGGGGGGGCCAAGTCTCTACGAGCAGTACTTC.

The genes are TRBV5-1 and TRBJ1-4; no reliable D call. This CDR3 is built from 14 residues. The germline V and J ends were trimmed by 1 base and 0 bases, with 4 bases remaining between them. Germline V gene data show CDR1 as SGHRS and CDR2 as YFSETQ. This chain's CDR3 is CASSLQATNEKLFF. The CDR3 DNA sequence: TGCGCCAGCAGCTTGCAGGCAACTAATGAAAAACTGTTTTTT.

The chain has TRBV6-2 or TRBV6-3 and TRBJ2-3; D gene unclear. This CDR3 contains 12 residues. Trimming removed 6 bases from V and 8 bases from J, with 12 bases in between. Per germline, CDR1 MNHEY and CDR2 SVGEGT. CDR3 protein: CASSSSLLTQYF. The CDR3 bases are TGTGCCAGCAGCTCTAGTTTGCTTACGCAGTATTTT.

The chain joins TRBV7-9 to TRBJ1-1; D gene unclear. The CDR3 loop spans 16 amino acids. Trimming shortened V by 8 bases and J by 2 bases, and 21 bases separated the two germline ends. The V gene's germline CDR1 is SEHNR and CDR2 FQNEAQ (reference sequence). Here the CDR3 reads CASSPLQYKSNTEAFF. In nucleotides, the CDR3 is TGTGCCAGCTCGCCCTTACAGTACAAGTCTAACACTGAAGCTTTCTTT.

This clone is a singleton in its sample. The chain combines TRBV2 with TRBJ2-7; D may be TRBD2 (7 bases). V lost 3 bases and J 0 bases, leaving 9 bases between the germline ends. Germline CDR1 and CDR2: SNHLY and FYNNEI. The CDR3 runs to 14 residues. DNA of the CDR3: TGTGCCAGCAGTGACGGGGGGCACTCCTACGAGCAGTACTTC. Translated: CASSDGGHSYEQYF.

CDR3 in amino acids: CASSLAWTGRAQPQHF. The CDR3 coding sequence is TGTGCCAGCAGCTTAGCCTGGACAGGGAGGGCTCAGCCCCAGCATTTT. The chain employs TRBV7-2 and TRBJ1-5; 8 bases match TRBD1. The germline gives CDR1 SGHTA, CDR2 FQGNSA. The CDR3 runs 16 residues. Germline trimming cut 0 bases from V and 6 bases from J; bases unmatched to any gene: 7.

CDR3 sequence: CASTRGGNSPLHF. CDR3 DNA sequence: TGTGCCAGCACCCGGGGGGGGAATTCACCCCTCCACTTT. This sequence joins TRBV12-3 or TRBV12-4 and TRBJ1-6; maybe TRBD1 (5 bases). The CDR3 extends over 13 amino acids. Trimming pared 7 bases from V and 7 bases from J, leaving 11 bases between.

The chain employs TRBV5-4 and TRBJ2-3, with D hard to call. The CDR3 has 13 residues. Germline V gives CDR1 SGHNT, CDR2 YYREEE (reference sequence). V was clipped by 4 bases and J by 0 bases, with 6 bases between them. In nucleotides, the CDR3 is TGTGCCAGCAGCAAGCATAGCACAGATACGCAGTATTTT. Protein product: CASSKHSTDTQYF.

The chain links TRBV4-1 to TRBJ2-7; 7 nucleotides line up with TRBD1. Unmatched junction bases numbered 12, after V lost 7 bases and J lost 6 bases. This CDR3 spans 14 amino acids. Germline V gene lookup returns CDR1 MGHRA and CDR2 YSYEKL. CDR3 DNA: TGCGCCAGCACCCCCCGCGAGGGGGCCGGCGAGCAGTACTTC. Protein: CASTPREGAGEQYF.

This clone appeared once. This chain uses TRBV18 with TRBJ2-1, with 8 bases identical to TRBD1. V lost 10 bases, J lost 7 bases, and 12 bases stayed unmatched. The CDR3 runs 14 residues. Per the germline V gene, CDR1 is KGHSH and CDR2 is LQKENI. The chain's CDR3 is CATGGQGAINEQFF. The CDR3 DNA reads TGTGCCACTGGAGGCCAGGGGGCGATAAATGAGCAGTTCTTC.

The V gene is TRBV5-1, the J gene TRBJ1-1; 9 nucleotides align to TRBD1. Germline values: CDR1 SGHRS, CDR2 YFSETQ. CDR3 length: 14 residues. Germline trimming cut 4 bases from V and 4 bases from J; bases unmatched to any gene: 5. CDR3 in amino acids: CASSPLTGGTEAFF. DNA for the CDR3: TGCGCCAGCAGCCCGTTGACAGGGGGCACTGAAGCTTTCTTT.

The CDR3 DNA reads as TGCAACCTAGCGGGGGGGGAAGCTTTCTTT. Translating it yields CNLAGGEAFF. The V and J genes are TRBV29-1 and TRBJ1-1; D is possibly TRBD1 (5 bases). Germline values: CDR1 SQVTM, CDR2 ANQGSEA. The CDR3 runs to 10 residues.

In its sample, this clone was seen a few times. The chain carries TRBV7-9 and TRBJ1-5, with D possibly TRBD1 on 6 matching bases. The germline gives CDR1 SEHNR, CDR2 FQNEAQ (reference sequence). The V and J ends lost 5 bases and 7 bases respectively, with 9 bases between them. The CDR3 totals 12 residues. This CDR3 is CASSHQGQPQHF. The DNA for the CDR3 is TGTGCCAGCAGCCATCAGGGGCAGCCCCAGCATTTT.

The table lists this clone with a count of one. This rearrangement joins TRBV3-1 (or the pseudogene TRBV3-2) to TRBJ2-2; 9 bases are shared with TRBD2. This CDR3 is built from 15 residues. V was pared by 4 bases and J by 5 bases, with 5 bases of the junction left unmatched. Germline V gene lookup returns CDR1 LGHDT and CDR2 YNNKEL (reference sequence). In nucleotides, the CDR3 is TGTGCCAGCAGCCGCGGGGGGGCCGAAACCGGGGAGCTGTTTTTT. Translated, it gives CASSRGGAETGELFF.

V usage is TRBV5-5 and J usage is TRBJ2-5; possible D gene TRBD1, 6 bases. The CDR3 consists of 14 residues. The V gene lost 4 bases and the J gene lost 0 bases, with 10 bases spanning the gap. The V gene's germline CDR1 is SGHKS and CDR2 YYEKEE (reference sequence). CDR3 region: CASSTDRNQETQYF. CDR3 nucleotides: TGTGCCAGCAGCACTGACAGGAACCAAGAGACCCAGTACTTC. Full variable domain (remainder filled in from reference TRBV5-5 and TRBJ2-5): DAGVTQSPTHLIKTRGQQVTLRCSPISGHKSVSWYQQVLGQGPQFIFQYYEKEERGRGNFPDRFSARQFPNYSSELNVNALLLGDSALYLCASSTDRNQETQYFGPGTRLLVL.

The rearrangement uses TRBV4-1 and TRBJ1-1, with 8 bases fitting TRBD1. The CDR3 covers 15 residues. V lost 3 bases to trimming and J lost 1 base; unmatched junction nucleotides: 4. Germline loops: CDR1 MGHRA, CDR2 YSYEKL. CDR3 loop: CASSQIGTGNTEAFF. CDR3 nucleotides: TGCGCCAGCAGCCAGATAGGGACAGGGAACACTGAAGCTTTCTTT.